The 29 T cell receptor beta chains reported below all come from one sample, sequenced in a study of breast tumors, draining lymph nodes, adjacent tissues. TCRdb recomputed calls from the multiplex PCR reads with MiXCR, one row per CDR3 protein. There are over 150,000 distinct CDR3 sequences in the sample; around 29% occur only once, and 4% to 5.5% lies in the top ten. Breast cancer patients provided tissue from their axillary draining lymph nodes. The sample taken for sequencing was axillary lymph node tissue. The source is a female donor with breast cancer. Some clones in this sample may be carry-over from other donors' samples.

The CDR3 DNA follows: TGTGCCAGTAGTATAGTGGGGGCCCGCAATGAGCAGTTCTTC. The encoded protein is CASSIVGARNEQFF. The rearrangement joins TRBV19 to TRBJ2-1; D is perhaps TRBD1 (6 bases). This CDR3 has 14 residues. Germline CDR1 LNHDA, CDR2 SQIVND (reference sequence). The germline V and J ends were trimmed by 1 base and 6 bases, with 10 bases remaining between them.

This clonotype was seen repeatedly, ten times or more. CDR3 amino acids: CSARDRRGFSYEQYF. The CDR3 DNA reads TGCAGTGCTAGAGATCGGCGGGGGTTCTCCTACGAGCAGTACTTC. V is TRBV20-1 and J is TRBJ2-7, with 7 positions matching TRBD2. Germline V gives CDR1 DFQATT, CDR2 SNEGSKA (reference sequence). This CDR3 is built from 15 residues. V lost 0 bases and J lost 0; bases outside the gene matches: 5.

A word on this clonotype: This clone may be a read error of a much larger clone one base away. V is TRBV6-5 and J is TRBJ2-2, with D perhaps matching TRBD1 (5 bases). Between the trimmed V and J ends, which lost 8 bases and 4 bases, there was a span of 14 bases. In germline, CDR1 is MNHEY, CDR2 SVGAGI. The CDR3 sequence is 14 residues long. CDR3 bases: TGTGCCAGCCGGGTAGGGGCTAGCACCGGGGAGCTGTTTTTT. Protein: CASRVGASTGELFF.

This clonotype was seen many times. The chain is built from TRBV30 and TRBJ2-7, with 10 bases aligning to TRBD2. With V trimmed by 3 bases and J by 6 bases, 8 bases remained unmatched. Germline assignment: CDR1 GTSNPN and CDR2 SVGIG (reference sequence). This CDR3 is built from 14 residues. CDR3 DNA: TGTGCCTGGAGGATTAGCGGGGGGTTTGTCGAGCAGTACTTC. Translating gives CAWRISGGFVEQYF.

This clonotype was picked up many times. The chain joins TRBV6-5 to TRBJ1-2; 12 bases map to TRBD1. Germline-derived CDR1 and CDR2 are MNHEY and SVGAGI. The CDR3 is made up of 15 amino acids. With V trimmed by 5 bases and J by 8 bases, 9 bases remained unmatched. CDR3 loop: CASSPPGQGAEGYTF. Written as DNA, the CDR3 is TGTGCCAGCAGTCCACCGGGACAGGGGGCAGAAGGCTACACCTTC.

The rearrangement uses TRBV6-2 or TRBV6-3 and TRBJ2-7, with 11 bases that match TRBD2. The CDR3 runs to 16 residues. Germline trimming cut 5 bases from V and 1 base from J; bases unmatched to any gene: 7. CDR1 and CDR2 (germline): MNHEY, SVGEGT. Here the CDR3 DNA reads TGTGCCAGCAGTCTCTCTAGCGGGAGGCATTCCTACGAGCAGTACTTC. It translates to CASSLSSGRHSYEQYF.

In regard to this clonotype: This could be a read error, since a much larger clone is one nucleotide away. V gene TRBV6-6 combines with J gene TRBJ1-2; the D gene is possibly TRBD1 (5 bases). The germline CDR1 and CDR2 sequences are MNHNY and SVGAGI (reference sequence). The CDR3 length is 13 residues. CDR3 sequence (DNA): TGTGTCAGCAGTAGTCAGGGTAACTATGGCTACACCTTC. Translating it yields CVSSSQGNYGYTF.

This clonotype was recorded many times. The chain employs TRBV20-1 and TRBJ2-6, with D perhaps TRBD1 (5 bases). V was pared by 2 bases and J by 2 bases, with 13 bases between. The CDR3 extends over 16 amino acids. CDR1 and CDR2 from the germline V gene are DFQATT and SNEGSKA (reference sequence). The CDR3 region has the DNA TGCAGTGCTAGAACCCCCGGCAGGGCTGGGGCCAACGTCCTGACTTTC. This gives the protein CSARTPGRAGANVLTF.

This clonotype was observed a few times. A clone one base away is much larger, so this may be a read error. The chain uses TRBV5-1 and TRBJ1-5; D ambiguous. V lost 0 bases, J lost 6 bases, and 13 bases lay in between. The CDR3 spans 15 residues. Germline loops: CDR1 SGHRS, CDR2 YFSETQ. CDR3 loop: CASSLAGRAGQPQHF. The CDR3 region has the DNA TGCGCCAGCAGCTTGGCGGGTCGGGCGGGTCAGCCCCAGCATTTT.

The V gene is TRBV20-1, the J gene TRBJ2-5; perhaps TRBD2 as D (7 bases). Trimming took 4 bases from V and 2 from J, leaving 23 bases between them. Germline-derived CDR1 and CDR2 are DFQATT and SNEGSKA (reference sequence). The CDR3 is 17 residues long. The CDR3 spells CSAKGGKASGAQETQYF. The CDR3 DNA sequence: TGCAGTGCTAAAGGGGGGAAGGCTAGCGGAGCACAAGAGACCCAGTACTTC.

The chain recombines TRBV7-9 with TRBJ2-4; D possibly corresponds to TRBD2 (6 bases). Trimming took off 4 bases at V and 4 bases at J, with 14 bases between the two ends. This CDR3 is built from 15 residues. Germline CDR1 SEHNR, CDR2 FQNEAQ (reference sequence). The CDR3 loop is CASSSGGAGKNIQYF. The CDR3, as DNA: TGTGCCAGCAGCTCAGGCGGGGCTGGAAAAAACATTCAGTACTTC.

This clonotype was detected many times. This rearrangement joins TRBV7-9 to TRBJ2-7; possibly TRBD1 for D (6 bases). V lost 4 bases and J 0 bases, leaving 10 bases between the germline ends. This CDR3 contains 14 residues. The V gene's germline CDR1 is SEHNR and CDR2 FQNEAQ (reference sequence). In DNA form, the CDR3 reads TGTGCCAGCAGCTCAGGGGCAAGCTCCTACGAGCAGTACTTC. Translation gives CASSSGASSYEQYF.

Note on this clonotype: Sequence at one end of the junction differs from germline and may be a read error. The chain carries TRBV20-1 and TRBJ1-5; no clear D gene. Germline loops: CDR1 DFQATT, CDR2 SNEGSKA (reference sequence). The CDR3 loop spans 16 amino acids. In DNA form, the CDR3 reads TGCAGTGCTAGTAGGTACTCACGGCACAGCAATCGGCCCCAGCATTTC. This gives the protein CSASRYSRHSNRPQHF.

The CDR3 loop is CASSLTTGRGETQYF. The CDR3 DNA sequence: TGTGCCAGCAGTTTAACGACAGGGAGAGGAGAGACCCAGTACTTC. This chain connects TRBV2 to TRBJ2-5; 7 nucleotides align to TRBD1. The germline V gene has CDR1 SNHLY and CDR2 FYNNEI. V was clipped by 5 bases and J by 4 bases; unmatched bases: 10. CDR3 length equals 15 residues.

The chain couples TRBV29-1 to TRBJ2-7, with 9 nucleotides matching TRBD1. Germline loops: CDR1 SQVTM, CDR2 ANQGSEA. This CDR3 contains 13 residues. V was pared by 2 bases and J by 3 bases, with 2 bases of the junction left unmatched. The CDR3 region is CSVESTGGYEQYF. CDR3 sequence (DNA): TGCAGCGTTGAATCGACAGGGGGCTACGAGCAGTACTTC.

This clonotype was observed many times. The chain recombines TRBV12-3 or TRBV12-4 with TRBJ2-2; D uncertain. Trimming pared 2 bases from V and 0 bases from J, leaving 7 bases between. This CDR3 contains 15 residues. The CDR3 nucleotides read TGTGCCAGCAGTTTAAGGCAGTCGAACACCGGGGAGCTGTTTTTT. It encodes CASSLRQSNTGELFF.

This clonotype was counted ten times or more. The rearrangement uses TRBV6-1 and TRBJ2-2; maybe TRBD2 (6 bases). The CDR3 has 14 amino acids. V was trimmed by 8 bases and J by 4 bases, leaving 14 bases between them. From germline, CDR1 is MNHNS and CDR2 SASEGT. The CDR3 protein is CASGGQGGTGELFF. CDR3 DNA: TGTGCCAGCGGCGGGCAGGGAGGCACCGGGGAGCTGTTTTTT.

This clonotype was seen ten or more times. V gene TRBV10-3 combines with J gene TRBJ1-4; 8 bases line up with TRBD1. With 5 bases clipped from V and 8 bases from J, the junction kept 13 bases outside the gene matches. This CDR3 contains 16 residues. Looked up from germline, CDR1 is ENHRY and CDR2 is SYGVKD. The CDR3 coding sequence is TGTGCCATCAGTTCGGACAGGGATAAGAGGGGGGAAAAACTGTTTTTT. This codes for CAISSDRDKRGEKLFF.

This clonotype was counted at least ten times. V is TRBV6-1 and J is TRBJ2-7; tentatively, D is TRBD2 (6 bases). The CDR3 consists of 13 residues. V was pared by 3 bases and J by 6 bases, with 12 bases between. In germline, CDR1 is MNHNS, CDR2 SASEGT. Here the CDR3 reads CASSDYRGSEQYF. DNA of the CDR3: TGTGCCAGCAGTGACTATCGGGGGTCCGAGCAGTACTTC.

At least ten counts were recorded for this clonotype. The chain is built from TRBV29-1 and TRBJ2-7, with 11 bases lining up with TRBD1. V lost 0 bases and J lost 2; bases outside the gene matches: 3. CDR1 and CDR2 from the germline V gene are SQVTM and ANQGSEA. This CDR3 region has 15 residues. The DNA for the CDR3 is TGCAGCGTTGAAGAAGGGACAGGGGGACCCTACGAGCAGTACTTC. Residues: CSVEEGTGGPYEQYF.

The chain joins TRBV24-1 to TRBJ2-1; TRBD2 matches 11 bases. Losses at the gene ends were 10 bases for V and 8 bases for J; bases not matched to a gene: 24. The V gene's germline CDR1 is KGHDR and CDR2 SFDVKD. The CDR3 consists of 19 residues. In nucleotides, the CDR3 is TGTGCCACTCGGACAGGTCCCGCCTATAGCGGGAGGGCCTATGATGAGCAGTTCTTC. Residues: CATRTGPAYSGRAYDEQFF.

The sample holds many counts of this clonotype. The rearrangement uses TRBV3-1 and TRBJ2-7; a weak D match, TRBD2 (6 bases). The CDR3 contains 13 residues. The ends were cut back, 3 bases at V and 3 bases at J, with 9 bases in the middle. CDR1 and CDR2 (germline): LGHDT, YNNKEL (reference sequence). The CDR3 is CASSHGTGYEQYF. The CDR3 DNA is TGTGCCAGCAGCCACGGGACTGGCTACGAGCAGTACTTC.

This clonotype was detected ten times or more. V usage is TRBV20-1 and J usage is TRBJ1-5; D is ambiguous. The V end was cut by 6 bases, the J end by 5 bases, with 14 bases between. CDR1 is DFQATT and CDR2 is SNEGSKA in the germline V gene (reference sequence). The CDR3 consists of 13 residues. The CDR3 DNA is TGCAGTGCCCTTCTCGACGGCGATCAGCCCCAGCATTTT. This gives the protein CSALLDGDQPQHF.

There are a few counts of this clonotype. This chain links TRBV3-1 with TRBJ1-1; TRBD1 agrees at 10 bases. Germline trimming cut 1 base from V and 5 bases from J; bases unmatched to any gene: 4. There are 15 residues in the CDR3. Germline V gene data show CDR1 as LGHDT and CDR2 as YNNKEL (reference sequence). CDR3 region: CASSQGQGAGTEAFF. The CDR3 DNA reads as TGTGCCAGCAGCCAAGGACAGGGGGCGGGAACTGAAGCTTTCTTT.

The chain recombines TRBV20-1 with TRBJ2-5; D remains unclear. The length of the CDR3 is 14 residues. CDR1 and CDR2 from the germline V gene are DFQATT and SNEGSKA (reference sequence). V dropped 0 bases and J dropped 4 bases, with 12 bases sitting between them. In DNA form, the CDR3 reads TGCAGTGCTAGAGACCCCAGCTTTGTAGAGACCCAGTACTTC. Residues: CSARDPSFVETQYF.

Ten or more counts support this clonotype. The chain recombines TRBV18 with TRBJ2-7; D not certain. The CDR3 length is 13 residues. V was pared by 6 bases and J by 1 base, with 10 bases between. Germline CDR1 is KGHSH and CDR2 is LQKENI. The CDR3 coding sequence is TGTGCCAGCTCCGCTGGGCCTTCCTACGAGCAGTACTTC. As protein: CASSAGPSYEQYF.

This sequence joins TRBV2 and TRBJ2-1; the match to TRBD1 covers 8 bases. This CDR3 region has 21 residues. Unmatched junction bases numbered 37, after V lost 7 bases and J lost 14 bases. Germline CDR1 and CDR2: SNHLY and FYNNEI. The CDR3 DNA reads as TGTGCCAGCACGGGCAGGACCGACTACGAGCATCCCTTACAGGGGGAGGAGGGGAAGTTCTTC. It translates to CASTGRTDYEHPLQGEEGKFF.

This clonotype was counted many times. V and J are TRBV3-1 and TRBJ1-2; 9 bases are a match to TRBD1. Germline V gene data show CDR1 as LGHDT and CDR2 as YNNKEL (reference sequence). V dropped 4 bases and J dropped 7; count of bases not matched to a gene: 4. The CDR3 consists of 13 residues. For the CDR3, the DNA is TGTGCCAGCAGCCCCGGGGACAGGGCTGGCTACACCTTC. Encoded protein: CASSPGDRAGYTF.

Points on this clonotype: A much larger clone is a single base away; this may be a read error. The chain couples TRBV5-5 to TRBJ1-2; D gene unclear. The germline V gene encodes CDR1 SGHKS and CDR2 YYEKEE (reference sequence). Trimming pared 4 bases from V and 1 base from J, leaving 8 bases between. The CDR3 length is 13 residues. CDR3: CASSPADNYGYTF. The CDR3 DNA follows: TGTGCCAGCAGCCCTGCAGATAACTATGGCTACACCTTC.